The clone carrying this T cell receptor (beta chain) was observed a single time. Its specificity is not known. This sample is part of a study of STAT3 mutations in large granular lymphocyte leukemia. On the study more broadly: Roughly half of the longitudinally sequenced T-LGLL patients carried detectable canonical activating STAT3 mutations. Findings and caveats of the study: Persisting codominant clonotypes may have hidden a small pathogenic clone. Every T-LGLL patient had at least one immunodominant TCRbeta clonotype. In about 30% of the 18 patients, new TCR clonotypes emerged after therapy. Clonal expansion was inferred from other time points because no sample existed at each clone's first appearance.

Sequenced by immunoSEQ multiplex PCR; TCRdb stores in-frame clones only, minus some. Here the sample spans tens of thousands of clones, approximately 90% being singletons. The CDR3 spans 16 residues. Between the trimmed V and J ends, which lost 4 bases and 7 bases, there was a span of 20 bases. From germline, CDR1 is MGHRA and CDR2 YSYEKL. The sample taken for sequencing was PBMCs. This TCR was sampled from a human donor with T large granular lymphocyte leukemia. Some clones in this sample may be carry-over from other donors' samples. The chain couples TRBV4-1 to TRBJ2-1; D perhaps matches TRBD2 (5 bases). The CDR3 coding sequence is TGCGCCAGCAGCCGCGAACTAGAGGAGGTGCGGAATGAGCAGTTCTTC. It specifies CASSRELEEVRNEQFF.